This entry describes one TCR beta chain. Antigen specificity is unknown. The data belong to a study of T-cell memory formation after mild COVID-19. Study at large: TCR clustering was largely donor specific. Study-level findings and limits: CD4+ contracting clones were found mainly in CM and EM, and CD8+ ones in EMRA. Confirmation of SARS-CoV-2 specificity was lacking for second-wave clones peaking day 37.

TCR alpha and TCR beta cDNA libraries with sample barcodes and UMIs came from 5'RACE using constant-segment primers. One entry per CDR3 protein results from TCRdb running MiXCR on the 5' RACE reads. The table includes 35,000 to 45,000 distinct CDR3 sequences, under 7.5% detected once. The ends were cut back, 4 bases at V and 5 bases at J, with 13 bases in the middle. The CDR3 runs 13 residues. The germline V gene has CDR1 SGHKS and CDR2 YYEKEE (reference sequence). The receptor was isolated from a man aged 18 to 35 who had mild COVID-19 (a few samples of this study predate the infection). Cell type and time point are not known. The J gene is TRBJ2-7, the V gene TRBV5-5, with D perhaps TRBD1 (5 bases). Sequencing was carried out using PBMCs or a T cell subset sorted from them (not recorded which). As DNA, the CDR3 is TGTGCCAGCAGCCCCGGGCTCAGGGACGAGCAGTACGTC. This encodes CASSPGLRDEQYV.